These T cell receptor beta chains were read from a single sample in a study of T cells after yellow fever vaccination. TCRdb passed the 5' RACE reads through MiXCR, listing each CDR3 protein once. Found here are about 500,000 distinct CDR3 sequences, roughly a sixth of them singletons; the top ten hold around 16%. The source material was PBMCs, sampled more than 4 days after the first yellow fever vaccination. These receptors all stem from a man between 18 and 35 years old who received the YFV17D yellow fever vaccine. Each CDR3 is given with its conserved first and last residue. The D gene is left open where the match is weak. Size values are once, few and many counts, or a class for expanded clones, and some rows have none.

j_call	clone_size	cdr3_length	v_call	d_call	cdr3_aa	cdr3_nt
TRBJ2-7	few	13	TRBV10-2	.	CASGQGRFDEQYF	TGCGCCAGTGGCCAGGGGAGGTTCGACGAGCAGTACTTC
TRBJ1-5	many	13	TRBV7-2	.	CASSYRGDQPQHF	TGTGCCAGCAGCTACAGAGGGGACCAGCCCCAGCATTTT
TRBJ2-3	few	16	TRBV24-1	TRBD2	CATSQARDYRTDTQYF	TGTGCCACCAGCCAAGCTAGGGACTACCGCACAGATACGCAGTATTTT
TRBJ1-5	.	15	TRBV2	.	CASSDLGRSNTAQHF	TGTGCCAGCAGTGACCTCGGTCGCAGCAATACAGCCCAGCATTTT
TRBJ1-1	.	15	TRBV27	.	CASSPRDGGAVEAFF	TGTGCCAGCAGTCCGAGGGACGGGGGCGCTGTTGAAGCTTTCTTT
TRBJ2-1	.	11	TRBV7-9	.	CASSLARGQFF	TGTGCCAGCAGCCTAGCTCGCGGGCAGTTCTTC
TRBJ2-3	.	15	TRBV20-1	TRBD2	CSARPPAVAGGTQYF	TGCAGTGCTAGACCCCCGGCGGTAGCGGGGGGAACGCAGTATTTT
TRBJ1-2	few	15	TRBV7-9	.	CASSLGASGSYGYTF	TGTGCCAGCAGCTTAGGGGCTTCAGGGTCCTATGGCTACACCTTC
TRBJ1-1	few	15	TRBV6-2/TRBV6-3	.	CASSFGTEKNTEAFF	TGTGCCAGCAGTTTCGGGACGGAGAAGAACACTGAAGCTTTCTTT
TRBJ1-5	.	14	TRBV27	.	CASSLVQSNQPQHF	TGTGCCAGCAGTTTAGTACAGAGCAATCAGCCCCAGCATTTT
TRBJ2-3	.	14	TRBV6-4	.	CASSDWSGADTQYF	TGTGCCAGCAGTGACTGGTCAGGGGCAGATACGCAGTATTTT
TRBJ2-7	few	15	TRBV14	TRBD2	CASRQTGREEYEQYF	TGTGCCAGCAGACAAACAGGGCGGGAGGAATACGAGCAGTACTTC
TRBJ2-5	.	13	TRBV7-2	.	CASSGGLAGTQYF	TGTGCCAGCAGTGGGGGACTTGCGGGGACCCAGTACTTC
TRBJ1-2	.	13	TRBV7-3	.	CASSPIQGSGYTF	TGTGCCAGCAGCCCCATACAGGGAAGTGGCTACACCTTC
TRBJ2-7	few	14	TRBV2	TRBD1	CASSGTGGVYEQYF	TGTGCCAGCAGTGGGACAGGGGGCGTCTACGAGCAGTACTTC
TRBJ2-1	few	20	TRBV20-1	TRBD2	CSASPNRLAGGPSSYNEQFF	TGCAGTGCTAGCCCCAACCGACTAGCGGGGGGACCTAGCTCCTACAATGAGCAGTTCTTC
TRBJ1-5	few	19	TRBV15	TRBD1	CATRPGSATGGNSNQPQHF	TGTGCCACCAGACCCGGATCCGCAACAGGGGGCAATAGCAATCAGCCCCAGCATTTT
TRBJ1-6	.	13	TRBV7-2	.	CASSPRTSSPLHF	TGTGCCAGCAGCCCAAGGACATCTTCACCCCTCCACTTT
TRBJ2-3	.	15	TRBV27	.	CASTLRLSSTDTQYF	TGTGCCAGCACGCTCCGACTATCTAGCACAGATACGCAGTATTTT
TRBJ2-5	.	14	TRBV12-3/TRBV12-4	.	CASSLGANRETQYF	TGTGCCAGCAGTCTAGGGGCCAACCGAGAGACCCAGTACTTC
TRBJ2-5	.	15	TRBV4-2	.	CASSQFSAGAETQYF	TGTGCCAGCAGCCAGTTCAGTGCGGGCGCCGAGACCCAGTACTTC
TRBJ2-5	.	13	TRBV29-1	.	CSATDRGGETQYF	TGCAGCGCCACAGATAGGGGTGGGGAGACCCAGTACTTC
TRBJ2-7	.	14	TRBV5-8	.	CASSLTDRSYEQYF	TGTGCCAGCAGCTTAACCGACCGGTCCTACGAGCAGTACTTC
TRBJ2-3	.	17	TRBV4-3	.	CASSQVRQDLYLGTQYF	TGCGCCAGCAGCCAAGTCAGACAGGACTTATACTTGGGTACGCAGTATTTT
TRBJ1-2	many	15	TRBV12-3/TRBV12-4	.	CASTLGEAQGYGYTF	TGTGCCAGCACCCTCGGGGAGGCCCAGGGCTATGGCTACACCTTC
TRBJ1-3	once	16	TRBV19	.	CASKLDGGTAGNTIYF	TGTGCCAGTAAGCTGGACGGTGGAACCGCCGGAAACACCATATATTTT
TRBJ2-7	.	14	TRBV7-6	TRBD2	CASSFGLASYEQYF	TGTGCCAGCAGCTTCGGACTAGCATCCTACGAGCAGTACTTC
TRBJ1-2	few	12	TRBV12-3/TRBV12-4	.	CASSLLAYGYTF	TGTGCCAGCAGTTTATTGGCCTATGGCTACACCTTC
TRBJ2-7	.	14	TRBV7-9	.	CASSLDAYQHEQYF	TGTGCCAGCAGCTTAGATGCCTACCAACACGAGCAGTACTTC
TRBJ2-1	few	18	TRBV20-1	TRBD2	CSARDEVTGGLMANEQFF	TGCAGTGCTAGAGATGAAGTGACGGGGGGGCTTATGGCGAATGAGCAGTTCTTC
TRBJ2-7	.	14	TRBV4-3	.	CASSQAIGTYEQYF	TGCGCCAGCAGCCAAGCGATCGGGACCTACGAGCAGTACTTC
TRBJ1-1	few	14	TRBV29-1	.	CSVEYLGGDTEAFF	TGCAGCGTTGAATATTTAGGAGGGGACACTGAAGCTTTCTTT
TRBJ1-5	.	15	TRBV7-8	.	CASSTRNPSNQPQHF	TGTGCCAGCAGCACCCGGAACCCTAGCAATCAGCCCCAGCATTTT
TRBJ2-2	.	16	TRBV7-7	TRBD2	CASSTRGGTVAGELFF	TGTGCTAGCAGCACCCGCGGGGGTACCGTCGCCGGGGAGCTGTTTTTT
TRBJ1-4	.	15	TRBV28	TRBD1	CASSLIGQGDEKLFF	TGTGCCAGCAGTTTAATAGGGCAGGGGGATGAAAAACTGTTTTTT
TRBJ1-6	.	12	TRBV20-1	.	CSARDRTVALHF	TGCAGTGCTAGAGATAGGACCGTAGCCCTCCACTTT
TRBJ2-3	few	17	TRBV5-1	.	CASSLAWGDWSTDTQYF	TGCGCCAGCAGCTTGGCCTGGGGTGATTGGAGCACAGATACGCAGTATTTT
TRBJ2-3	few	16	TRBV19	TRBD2	CASSIERGGRTDTQYF	TGTGCCAGTAGTATAGAACGGGGGGGCCGGACAGATACGCAGTATTTT
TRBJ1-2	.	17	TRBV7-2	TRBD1	CASSSTGGAGGHYGYTF	TGTGCCAGCAGCTCCACAGGGGGCGCCGGGGGACACTATGGCTACACCTTC
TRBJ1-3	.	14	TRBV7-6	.	CASSPQEAGNTIYF	TGTGCCAGCAGCCCCCAGGAGGCGGGAAACACCATATATTTT
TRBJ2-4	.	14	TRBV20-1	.	CSAWQGLAKNIQYF	TGCAGTGCGTGGCAGGGTTTAGCCAAAAACATTCAGTACTTC
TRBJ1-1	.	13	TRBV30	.	CAWNHASGSEAFF	TGTGCCTGGAACCACGCGTCTGGCTCTGAAGCTTTCTTT
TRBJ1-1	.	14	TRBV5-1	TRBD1	CASSLAGQGLGAFF	TGCGCCAGCAGCTTGGCGGGACAGGGACTAGGTGCTTTCTTT
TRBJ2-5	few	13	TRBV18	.	CASSPRPRETQYF	TGTGCCAGCTCACCGCGCCCCCGGGAGACCCAGTACTTC
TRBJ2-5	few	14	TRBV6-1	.	CASSSSSGLETQYF	TGTGCCAGCTCGTCGAGTTCAGGGCTTGAGACCCAGTACTTC
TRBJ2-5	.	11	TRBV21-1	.	CASSSGTPPMF	TGTGCCAGCAGCAGCGGGACCCCCCCCATGTTC
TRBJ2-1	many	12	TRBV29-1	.	CSVQLESDEQFF	TGCAGCGTTCAGCTAGAATCCGATGAGCAGTTCTTC
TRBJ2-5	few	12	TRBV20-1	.	CSARSGQETQYF	TGCAGTGCTAGATCGGGACAAGAGACCCAGTACTTC
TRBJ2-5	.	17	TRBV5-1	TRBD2	CASSSRPLAGKQETQYF	TGCGCCAGCAGCTCCCGACCACTAGCGGGGAAACAAGAGACCCAGTACTTC